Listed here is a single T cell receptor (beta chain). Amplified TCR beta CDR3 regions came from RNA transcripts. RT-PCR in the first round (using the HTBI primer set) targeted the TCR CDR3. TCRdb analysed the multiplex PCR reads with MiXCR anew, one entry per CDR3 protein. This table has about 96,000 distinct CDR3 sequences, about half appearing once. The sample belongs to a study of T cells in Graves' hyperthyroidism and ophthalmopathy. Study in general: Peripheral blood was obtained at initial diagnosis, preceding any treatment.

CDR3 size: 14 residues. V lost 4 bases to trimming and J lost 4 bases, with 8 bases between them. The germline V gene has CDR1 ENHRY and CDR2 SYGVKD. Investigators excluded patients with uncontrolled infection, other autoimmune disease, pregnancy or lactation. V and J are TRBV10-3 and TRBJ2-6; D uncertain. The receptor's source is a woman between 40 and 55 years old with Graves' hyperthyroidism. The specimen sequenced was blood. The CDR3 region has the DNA TGTGCCATCAGTGGCTTGCGAGGGGCCAACGTCCTGACTTTC. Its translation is CAISGLRGANVLTF.